This T cell receptor (beta chain) was identified during a study of CD8+ T cells in alopecia areata listed by TCRdb under 2018. Study-level background: Treated patients were enrolled in an open-label pilot trial of oral tofacitinib, 5 to 10 mg twice daily, for moderate-to-severe alopecia areata. immunoSEQ multiplex PCR using 35 Vbeta forward primers and 13 Jbeta reverse primers was used to amplify TCRbeta CDR3 regions. Tofacitinib-treated patients had biopsies at baseline and at 4 and 24 weeks of treatment, with a later scalp biopsy in several patients. Patients stayed on tofacitinib for 6 to 18 months and then had 6 months of follow-up off drug so that delayed response and recurrence could be assessed. RNA was extracted with the PAXgene miRNA kit for fixed scalp, the miRNeasy kit for PBMCs, and the RNeasy kit for mouse skin. Scalp clonality was compared across normal scalp (n=4), patchy alopecia areata scalp (n=8), and alopecia totalis/universalis scalp (n=8). High-throughput TCRbeta sequencing was used to examine T cell clonal expansion in alopecia areata in both the C3H/HeJ mouse model and human patients. The SALT score, which quantifies the percentage of affected scalp surface area, was used to measure disease severity in treated patients. Human TCRbeta sequencing covered scalp tissue and sorted CD4+ and CD8+ peripheral blood T cells from patchy and totalis/universalis alopecia areata patients and healthy controls. General study outcomes and caveats: Many expanded lesional clones persisted in scalp and blood during tofacitinib treatment, which may partly explain relapse after stopping treatment. With tofacitinib, both scalp clonality and the number of expanded CD8+ clones among the top 100 scalp clones went down significantly. Because the treated cohort was small and had only one nonresponder, larger studies are needed to examine links between baseline CD8+ expansion and response. Shared TCR sequences between patients were less evident than in mice, which may be partly attributable to HLA diversity in the patient population. Compared with normal scalp, lesional scalp had higher clonality and more expanded CD8+ clones, particularly in alopecia totalis/universalis, a pattern that suggests antigenic drive. Resident alphabeta T cells in normal human skin are also sequenced, complicating scalp TCR repertoire analysis, unlike mouse skin dominated by gammadelta T cells.

Including cysteine and phenylalanine, the CDR3 has 16 amino acids. The DNA shown is the 48-base CDR3, in frame from base 1. Trimming leaves V shorter by 3 bases and J shorter by 2 bases, with the junction holding 4 bases beyond the gene matches. The germline V gene (reference sequence) specifies GTSNPN as CDR1 and SVGIG as CDR2. What this sample's treatment or condition label stands for: oral pan-JAK inhibitor, 5-10 mg twice daily. Lesional scalp punch biopsies and peripheral blood were obtained from alopecia areata patients. PBMCs were isolated by density centrifugation and stained for CD3, CD4 and CD8, and CD4+ and CD8+ T cells were sorted on a FACSAria. The library relied on the immunoSEQ multiplex PCR assay. For TCR sequencing, RNA was extracted from every sample and reverse transcribed into cDNA to serve as template. SuperScript III was used for first-strand cDNA synthesis, primed with a 2:1 mix of oligo-dT and random hexamers. Amplification bias was assessed with a synthetic immune receptor repertoire, and residual bias was removed computationally. Processing in the source paper ran as follows. After raw reads were preprocessed to remove errors, the CDR3 was defined following IMGT conventions as running from the conserved cysteine to phenylalanine. To get clonality, Shannon entropy was normalized by log2 of the number of productive unique TCRs and the result was subtracted from 1. Scalp TCRbeta sequences were cross-referenced with sorted blood CD4 and CD8 repertoires so that the CD4 or CD8 identity of scalp clones could be inferred. In its TCRdb copy, this immuneACCESS table keeps in-frame sequences only and misses some clones. Where compared with another copy, unresolved V genes explain less than half of these, and the others have no known cause. The V and J calls and the clone size are those of that table, but D and trimming were determined from the DNA. This sample holds fewer than 200,000 clones; roughly 50% were observed only once. The ten top clones hold 16% of the sample.

Regarding this clone: Its specific antigen is unknown. Base qualities are not recorded, but no much larger clone differs from it by a single base.

Sequenced here: CD4+ T cells sorted from blood, sampled at approximately week 60, from a patient treated with tofacitinib. The receptor comes from a human donor with alopecia areata. The rearrangement combines TRBV30 with TRBJ2-1, and TRBD2 aligns with 13 junction nucleotides. The CDR3 region: CAWRALAGGPYNEQFF. The DNA sequence reads TGTGCCTGGAGGGCACTAGCGGGGGGGCCCTACAATGAGCAGTTCTTC.